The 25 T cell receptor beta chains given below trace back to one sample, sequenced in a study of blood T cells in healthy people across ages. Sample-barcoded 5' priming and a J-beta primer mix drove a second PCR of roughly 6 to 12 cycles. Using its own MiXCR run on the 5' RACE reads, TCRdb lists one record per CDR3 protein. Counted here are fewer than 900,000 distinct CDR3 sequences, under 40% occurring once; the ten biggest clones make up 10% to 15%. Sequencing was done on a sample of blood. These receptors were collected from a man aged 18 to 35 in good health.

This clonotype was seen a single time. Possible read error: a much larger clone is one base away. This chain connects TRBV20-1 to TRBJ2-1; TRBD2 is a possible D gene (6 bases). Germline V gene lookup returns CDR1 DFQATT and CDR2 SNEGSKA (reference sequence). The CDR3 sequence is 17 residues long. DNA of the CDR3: TGCAGTGCTAGCAATCCCGGGAGAGCTGGGAACTACAATGAGCTGTTCTTC. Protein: CSASNPGRAGNYNELFF.

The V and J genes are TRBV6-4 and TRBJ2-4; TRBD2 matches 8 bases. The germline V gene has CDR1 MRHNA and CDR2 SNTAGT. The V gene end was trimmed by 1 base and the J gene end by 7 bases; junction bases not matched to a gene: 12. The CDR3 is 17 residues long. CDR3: CASSDLVSGGPWNIQYF. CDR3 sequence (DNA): TGTGCCAGCAGTGACTTAGTGTCGGGGGGGCCGTGGAACATTCAGTACTTC.

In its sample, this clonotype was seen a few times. CDR3 in DNA: TGCAGTGCTACATTGACAGGGGACTATGGCTACACCTTC. This translates into CSATLTGDYGYTF. The chain employs TRBV20-1 and TRBJ1-2; 8 bases agree with TRBD1. V trimming: 4 bases; J trimming: 3 bases; junction bases outside the gene matches: 4. CDR3 size: 13 residues. CDR1 is DFQATT and CDR2 is SNEGSKA in the germline V gene (reference sequence).

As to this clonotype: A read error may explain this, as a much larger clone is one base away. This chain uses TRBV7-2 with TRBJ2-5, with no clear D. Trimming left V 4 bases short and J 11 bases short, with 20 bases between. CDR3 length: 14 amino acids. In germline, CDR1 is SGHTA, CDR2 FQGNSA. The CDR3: CASSSPTGLNEQYF. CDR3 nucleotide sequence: TGTGCCAGCAGCTCTCCGACTGGCCTCAATGAGCAGTACTTC. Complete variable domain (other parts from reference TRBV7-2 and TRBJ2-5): GAGVSQSPSNKVTEKGKDVELRCDPISGHTALYWYRQSLGQGLEFLIYFQGNSAPDKSGLPSDRFSAERTGGSVSTLTIQRTQQEDSAVYLCASSSPTGLNEQYFGPGTRLLVL.

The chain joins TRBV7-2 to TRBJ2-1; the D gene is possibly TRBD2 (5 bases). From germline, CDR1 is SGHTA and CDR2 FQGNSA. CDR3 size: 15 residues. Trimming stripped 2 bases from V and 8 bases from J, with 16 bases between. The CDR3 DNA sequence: TGTGCCAGCAGCTTACTGGCGGGCCTTCGGGATGAGCAGTTCTTC. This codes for CASSLLAGLRDEQFF.

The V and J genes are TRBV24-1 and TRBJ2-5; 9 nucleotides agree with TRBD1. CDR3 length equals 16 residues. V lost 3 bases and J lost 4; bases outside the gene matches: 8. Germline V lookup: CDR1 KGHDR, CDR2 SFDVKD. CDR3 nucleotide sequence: TGTGCCACCAGTGATCCGAAAACAGGGGGCGGAGAGACCCAGTACTTC. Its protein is CATSDPKTGGGETQYF.

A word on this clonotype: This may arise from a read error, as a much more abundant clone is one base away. CDR3 DNA: TGTACCAGCAGCCAAGAGGGGAAAAGGCAGTACTTC. Its translation is CTSSQEGKRQYF. This sequence joins TRBV14 and TRBJ2-4, with D perhaps assigned TRBD1 or TRBD2 (5 bases each). This CDR3 is 12 amino acids long. CDR1 and CDR2 from the germline V gene are SGHDN and FVKESK.

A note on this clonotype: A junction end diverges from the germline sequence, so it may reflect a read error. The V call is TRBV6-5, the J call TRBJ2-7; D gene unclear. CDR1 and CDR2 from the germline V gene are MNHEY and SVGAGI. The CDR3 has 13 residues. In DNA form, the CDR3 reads TGTGCCAGCAGTGACTCGGAGTTCTACGAGCAGTACTTC. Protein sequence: CASSDSEFYEQYF.

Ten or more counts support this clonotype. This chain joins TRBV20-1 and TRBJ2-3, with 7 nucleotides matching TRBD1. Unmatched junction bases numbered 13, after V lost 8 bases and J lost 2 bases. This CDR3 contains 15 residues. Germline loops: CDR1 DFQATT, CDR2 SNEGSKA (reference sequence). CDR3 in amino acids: CSPRAGTDYTDTQYF. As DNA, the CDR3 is TGCAGTCCCCGGGCCGGGACAGACTACACAGATACGCAGTATTTT.

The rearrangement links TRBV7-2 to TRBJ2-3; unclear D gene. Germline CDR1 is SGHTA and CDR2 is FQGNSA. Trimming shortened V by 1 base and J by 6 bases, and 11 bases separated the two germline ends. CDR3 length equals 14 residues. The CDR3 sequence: CASSLVTSQDTQYF. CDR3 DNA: TGTGCCAGCAGCTTAGTCACATCCCAGGATACGCAGTATTTT. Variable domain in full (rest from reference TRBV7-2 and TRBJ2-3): GAGVSQSPSNKVTEKGKDVELRCDPISGHTALYWYRQSLGQGLEFLIYFQGNSAPDKSGLPSDRFSAERTGGSVSTLTIQRTQQEDSAVYLCASSLVTSQDTQYFGPGTRLTVL.

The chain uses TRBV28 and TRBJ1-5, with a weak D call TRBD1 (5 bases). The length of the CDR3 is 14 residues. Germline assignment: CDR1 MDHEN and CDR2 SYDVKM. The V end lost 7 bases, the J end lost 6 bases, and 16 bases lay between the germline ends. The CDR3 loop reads CASTLPRGGQPQHF. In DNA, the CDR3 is TGTGCCAGCACCCTCCCAAGGGGAGGTCAGCCCCAGCATTTT.

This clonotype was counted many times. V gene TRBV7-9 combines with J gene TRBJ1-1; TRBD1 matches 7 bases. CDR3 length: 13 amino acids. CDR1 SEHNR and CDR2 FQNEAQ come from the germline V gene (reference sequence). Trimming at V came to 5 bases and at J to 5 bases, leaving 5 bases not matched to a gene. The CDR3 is CASSPGTATEAFF. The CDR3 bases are TGTGCCAGCAGCCCTGGGACAGCAACTGAAGCTTTCTTT. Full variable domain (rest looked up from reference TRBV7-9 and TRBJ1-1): DTGVSQNPRHKITKRGQNVTFRCDPISEHNRLYWYRQTLGQGPEFLTYFQNEAQLEKSRLLSDRFSAERPKGSFSTLEIQRTEQGDSAMYLCASSPGTATEAFFGQGTRLTVV.

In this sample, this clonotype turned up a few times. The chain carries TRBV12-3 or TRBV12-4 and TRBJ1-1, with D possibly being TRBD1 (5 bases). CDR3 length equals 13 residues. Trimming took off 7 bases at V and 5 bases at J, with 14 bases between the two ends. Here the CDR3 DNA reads TGTGCCAGCACCCCAAACGGGGGGACTGAAGCTTTCTTT. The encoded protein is CASTPNGGTEAFF.

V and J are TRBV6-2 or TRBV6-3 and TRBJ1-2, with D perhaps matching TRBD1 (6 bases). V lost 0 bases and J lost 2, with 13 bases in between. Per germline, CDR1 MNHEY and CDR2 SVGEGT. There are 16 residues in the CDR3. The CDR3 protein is CASSYSGAGRNYGYTF. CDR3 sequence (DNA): TGTGCCAGCAGTTACTCGGGGGCAGGGAGGAACTATGGCTACACCTTC.

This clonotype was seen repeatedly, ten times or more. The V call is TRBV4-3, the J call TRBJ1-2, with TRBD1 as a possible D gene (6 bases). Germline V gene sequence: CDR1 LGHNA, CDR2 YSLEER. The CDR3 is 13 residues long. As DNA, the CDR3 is TGCGCAAAGAGGACAGCTTCTAACTATGGCTACACCTTC. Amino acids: CAKRTASNYGYTF.

The CDR3 nucleotides are TGCAGTGCCGAATCCCCCGGGGCCCCCAGCTCCTACAATGAGCAGTTCTTC. Its translation: CSAESPGAPSSYNEQFF. The chain recombines TRBV20-1 with TRBJ2-1; D could derive from TRBD1 or TRBD2 (5 bases each). CDR3 size: 17 residues. Per the germline V gene, CDR1 is DFQATT and CDR2 is SNEGSKA (reference sequence). V gave up 6 bases and J gave up 0 bases, with 21 bases separating them.

The CDR3, as DNA: TGTGCCAGCAGGGTAGGAGGCAATGAGCAGTTCTTC. Translation gives CASRVGGNEQFF. The genes are TRBV28 and TRBJ2-1; D perhaps matches TRBD2 (5 bases). The CDR3 totals 12 residues. V lost 6 bases to trimming and J lost 6 bases, with 9 bases between them. CDR1 MDHEN and CDR2 SYDVKM come from the germline V gene.

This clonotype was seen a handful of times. Here the CDR3 reads CASRYTATPDTQYF. The CDR3 DNA is TGTGCCAGCAGATATACCGCCACCCCGGATACGCAGTATTTT. The V and J genes are TRBV12-3 or TRBV12-4 and TRBJ2-3; D gene uncertain. V was cut by 6 bases and J by 6 bases, with 16 bases left in between. This CDR3 region has 14 residues.

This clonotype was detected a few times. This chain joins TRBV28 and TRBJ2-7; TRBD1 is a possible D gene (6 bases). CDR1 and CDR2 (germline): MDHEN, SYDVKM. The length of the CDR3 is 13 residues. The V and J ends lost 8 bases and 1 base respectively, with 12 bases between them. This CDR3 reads CASGQPMSYEQYF. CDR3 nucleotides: TGTGCCAGCGGACAGCCGATGTCCTACGAGCAGTACTTC.

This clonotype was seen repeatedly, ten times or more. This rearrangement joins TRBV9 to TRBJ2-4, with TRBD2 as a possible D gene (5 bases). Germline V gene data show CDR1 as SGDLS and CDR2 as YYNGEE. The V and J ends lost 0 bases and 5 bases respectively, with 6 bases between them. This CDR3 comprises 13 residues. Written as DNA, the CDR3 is TGTGCCAGCAGCGTAGGAGCGGAAAACATTCAGTACTTC. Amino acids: CASSVGAENIQYF. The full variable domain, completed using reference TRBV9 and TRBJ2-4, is DSGVTQTPKHLITATGQRVTLRCSPRSGDLSVYWYQQSLDQGLQFLIQYYNGEERAKGNILERFSAQQFPDLHSELNLSSLELGDSALYFCASSVGAENIQYFGAGTRLSVL.

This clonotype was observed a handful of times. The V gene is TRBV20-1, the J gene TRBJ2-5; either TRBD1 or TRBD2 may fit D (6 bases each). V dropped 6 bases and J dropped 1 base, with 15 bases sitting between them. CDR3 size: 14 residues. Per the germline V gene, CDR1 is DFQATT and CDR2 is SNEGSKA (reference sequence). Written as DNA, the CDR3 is TGCAGTGCCACGCTGGGGGGCGTCCAAGAGACCCAGTACTTC. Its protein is CSATLGGVQETQYF.

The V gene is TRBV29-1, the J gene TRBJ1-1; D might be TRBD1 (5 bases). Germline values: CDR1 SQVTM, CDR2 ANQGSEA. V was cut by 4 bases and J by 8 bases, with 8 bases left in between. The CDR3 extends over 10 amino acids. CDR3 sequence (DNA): TGCAGCGTTGCCCGGGGCGAAGCTTTCTTT. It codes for CSVARGEAFF.

The CDR3 DNA sequence: TGTGCCAGCAGCACGGGGCAGGCCACTGAAGCTTTCTTT. Translated: CASSTGQATEAFF. J is TRBJ1-1 and V is TRBV9; D perhaps matches TRBD1 (5 bases). Trimming stripped 4 bases from V and 4 bases from J, with 11 bases between. This CDR3 spans 13 amino acids. The V gene's germline CDR1 is SGDLS and CDR2 YYNGEE.

The CDR3 loop reads CASSFGLAGNYEQYF. The CDR3 DNA is TGTGCCAGCAGTTTCGGACTAGCGGGGAATTACGAGCAGTACTTC. This chain links TRBV7-3 with TRBJ2-7; 12 bases fit TRBD2. The CDR3 contains 15 residues. Germline-derived CDR1 and CDR2 are SGHTA and FQGTGA. With 6 bases clipped from V and 4 bases from J, the junction kept 7 bases outside the gene matches.

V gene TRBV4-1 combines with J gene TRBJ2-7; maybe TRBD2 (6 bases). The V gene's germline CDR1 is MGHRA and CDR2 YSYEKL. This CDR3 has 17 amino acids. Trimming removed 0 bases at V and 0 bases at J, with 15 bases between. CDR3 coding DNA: TGCGCCAGCAGCCAAGACCCAACTAGCTGGGTCTCCTACGAGCAGTACTTC. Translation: CASSQDPTSWVSYEQYF.